This T cell receptor (beta chain) emerged from a study of Ad26.COV2.S vaccination and SARS-CoV-2 variants. Study results and caveats: It was vaccine recipients, not placebo recipients, who had the higher spike-specific TCR breadth.

CDR1 and CDR2 from the germline V gene are MNHNY and SVGAGI (reference sequence). Trimming took off 5 bases at V and 3 bases at J, with 17 bases between the two ends. This CDR3 has 16 residues. About this clone itself: Its antigen is still unknown.

The assay was immunoSEQ multiplex PCR, and TCRdb's table has in-frame clones only and misses some. The repertoire holds 300,000 to 350,000 clones, with around 81% as singletons. Sample treatment: around 19 received Ad26.COV2.S at low or high dose, single or two shots; five or six received placebo; per-sample allocation not given. Material that was analyzed had been drawn on day 63 after the first vaccine or placebo injection. Source: peripheral blood, taken in a trial of Ad26.COV2.S vaccine versus placebo. The receptor was isolated from a person between 18 and 60 years old who received the Ad26.COV2.S COVID-19 vaccine or a placebo. The V call is TRBV6-6, the J call TRBJ1-5; tentative D call: TRBD1 (6 bases). The CDR3 reads CASSPGQRLDNQPQHF. Here the CDR3 DNA reads TGTGCCAGCAGTCCCGGACAGCGTTTAGACAATCAGCCCCAGCATTTT.